This passage covers 8 T cell receptor beta chains from one sample sequenced in a study of beta chain features in type 1 diabetes. Study conclusions and caveats: Significant though moderate, a shortening of TCRB CDR3s appeared in all four CD4+ subsets of Type 1 diabetes patients.

Antigen specificity for these receptors is unknown. Expressed TCRB transcripts got sequenced, as all isolated RNA was reverse transcribed. The protocol was immunoSEQ multiplex PCR, while the TCRdb copy is restricted to in-frame clones and leaves out a portion. This table has under 350,000 clones, roughly 24% appearing once. The sequenced material came from naive CD4+ T cells from blood. Receptor source: a woman aged 25-40 years with type 1 diabetes.

Note on this clone: The sample contains more than one DNA sequence encoding this CDR3. This chain links TRBV29-1 with TRBJ2-1, with D perhaps TRBD2 (6 bases). V was pared by 5 bases and J by 0 bases, with 11 bases between. The CDR3 loop spans 14 amino acids. Germline-derived CDR1 and CDR2 are SQVTM and ANQGSEA. The CDR3 sequence is CSVRRDRSYNEQFF. For the CDR3, the DNA is TGCAGCGTTCGGAGGGATCGCTCCTACAATGAGCAGTTCTTC.

The chain has TRBV30 and TRBJ1-5, with unresolved D. This CDR3 contains 14 residues. Trimming took off 4 bases at V and 3 bases at J, with 13 bases between the two ends. Germline V gene data show CDR1 as GTSNPN and CDR2 as SVGIG (reference sequence). The CDR3 is CAWTWAVPNQPQHF. CDR3 DNA: TGTGCCTGGACCTGGGCCGTGCCCAATCAGCCCCAGCATTTT.

The chain couples TRBV18 to TRBJ1-1; D is perhaps TRBD1 (5 bases). Germline loops: CDR1 KGHSH, CDR2 LQKENI. This CDR3 has 15 amino acids. Trimming removed 6 bases from V and 3 bases from J, with 17 bases in between. The CDR3 DNA reads TGTGCCAGCTCGCCGTTGGGGGAGGGTTACACTGAAGCTTTCTTT. Translating it yields CASSPLGEGYTEAFF.

V usage is TRBV5-4 and J usage is TRBJ2-2; D is undetermined. The CDR3 length is 14 residues. Between the trimmed V and J ends, which lost 1 base and 2 bases, there was a span of 6 bases. The germline gives CDR1 SGHNT, CDR2 YYREEE (reference sequence). CDR3 sequence: CASSLRLNTGELFF. Written as DNA, the CDR3 is TGTGCCAGCAGCTTGCGCCTAAACACCGGGGAGCTGTTTTTT.

V usage is TRBV5-4 and J usage is TRBJ2-2, with 8 bases matching TRBD2. In germline, CDR1 is SGHNT, CDR2 YYREEE (reference sequence). After removal of 1 base from V and 7 bases from J, the junction contained 12 bases not matched to a gene. This CDR3 has 17 residues. The CDR3 reads CASSLLGKSGSGGELFF. The CDR3 DNA is TGTGCCAGCAGCTTGTTGGGGAAAAGCGGGAGTGGCGGGGAGCTGTTTTTT.

The chain carries TRBV5-4 and TRBJ1-2; 8 nucleotides agree with TRBD1. After removal of 4 bases from V and 2 bases from J, the junction contained 4 bases not matched to a gene. This CDR3 spans 14 amino acids. CDR1 SGHNT and CDR2 YYREEE come from the germline V gene (reference sequence). CDR3 sequence: CASSRQGFNYGYTF. CDR3 nucleotides: TGTGCCAGCAGCAGACAGGGGTTCAACTATGGCTACACCTTC.

This clone was observed a handful of times. The chain joins TRBV15 to TRBJ2-7; tentatively, D is TRBD2 (6 bases). The CDR3 has 17 amino acids. Trimming stripped 1 base from V and 7 bases from J, with 23 bases between. Germline lookup yields CDR1 LNHNV and CDR2 YYDKDF (reference sequence). The CDR3 region is CATSRAPGTEIRYEQYF. In DNA form, the CDR3 reads TGTGCCACCAGCAGAGCCCCCGGGACTGAGATTAGGTATGAGCAGTACTTC.

The chain joins TRBV7-2 to TRBJ2-7, with D maybe TRBD2 (7 bases). This CDR3 comprises 15 residues. The ends were cut back, 5 bases at V and 3 bases at J, with 17 bases in the middle. In germline, CDR1 is SGHTA, CDR2 FQGNSA. CDR3 sequence reads: CASSPSGGRVYEQYF. CDR3 DNA: TGTGCCAGCAGCCCCTCCGGGGGGCGCGTCTACGAGCAGTACTTC.